This T cell receptor beta chain was sequenced for a study of T cell responses to AZD1222 COVID-19 vaccine. Comments on this clone: What it recognizes is unknown.

Study conclusions and caveats: Spike-specific TCR breadth and depth rose after two AZD1222 doses. Baseline serology detected seropositivity in only six AZD1222 recipients. White British ancestry dominated among donors, who included more females, and clonal diversity was possibly underestimated.

TCRdb's table, derived via immunoSEQ multiplex PCR, lists solely in-frame clones and lacks some. The sample has roughly 93,000 clones, about nine tenths seen once. The input for sequencing was peripheral blood, taken 28 days after the second AZD1222 dose. This clonotype was sampled from an adult who received the AZD1222 COVID-19 vaccine.

This chain's CDR3 is CASSLKAGSSYEQYF. The CDR3 DNA is TGTGCCAGCAGCTTAAAGGCAGGGAGCTCCTACGAGCAGTACTTC. V is TRBV7-2 and J is TRBJ2-7; D tentatively reads TRBD1 or TRBD2 (5 bases each). Trimming took off 2 bases at V and 0 bases at J, with 11 bases between the two ends. Germline V gene data show CDR1 as SGHTA and CDR2 as FQGNSA. This CDR3 region has 15 residues. Full variable domain (outside the CDR3, taken from reference TRBV7-2 and TRBJ2-7): GAGVSQSPSNKVTEKGKDVELRCDPISGHTALYWYRQSLGQGLEFLIYFQGNSAPDKSGLPSDRFSAERTGGSVSTLTIQRTQQEDSAVYLCASSLKAGSSYEQYFGPGTRLTVT.